This TCR beta chain was sequenced in a study of cytomegalovirus exposure and HLA in healthy donors. CDR3 length equals 15 residues. The V gene's germline CDR1 is SGHNT and CDR2 YYREEE (reference sequence). The V and J ends lost 0 bases and 0 bases, in that order; junction bases with no gene match: 3. Primers included in the PCR were 60 Vbeta and 13 Jbeta primers. Clones were read by immunoSEQ multiplex PCR, and TCRdb kept only the in-frame ones, dropping some. This repertoire shows around 130,000 clones, around 83% found once; its top ten account for about 6.7%. Sequencing was performed on PBMCs. This clonotype was sampled from a woman aged 25 to 39 in good health and CMV-seropositive. This chain connects TRBV5-4 to TRBJ2-7; TRBD2 agrees at 7 bases. Written as DNA, the CDR3 is TGTGCCAGCAGCTTGGCCGGGACTACCTCCTACGAGCAGTACTTC. Its translation: CASSLAGTTSYEQYF.